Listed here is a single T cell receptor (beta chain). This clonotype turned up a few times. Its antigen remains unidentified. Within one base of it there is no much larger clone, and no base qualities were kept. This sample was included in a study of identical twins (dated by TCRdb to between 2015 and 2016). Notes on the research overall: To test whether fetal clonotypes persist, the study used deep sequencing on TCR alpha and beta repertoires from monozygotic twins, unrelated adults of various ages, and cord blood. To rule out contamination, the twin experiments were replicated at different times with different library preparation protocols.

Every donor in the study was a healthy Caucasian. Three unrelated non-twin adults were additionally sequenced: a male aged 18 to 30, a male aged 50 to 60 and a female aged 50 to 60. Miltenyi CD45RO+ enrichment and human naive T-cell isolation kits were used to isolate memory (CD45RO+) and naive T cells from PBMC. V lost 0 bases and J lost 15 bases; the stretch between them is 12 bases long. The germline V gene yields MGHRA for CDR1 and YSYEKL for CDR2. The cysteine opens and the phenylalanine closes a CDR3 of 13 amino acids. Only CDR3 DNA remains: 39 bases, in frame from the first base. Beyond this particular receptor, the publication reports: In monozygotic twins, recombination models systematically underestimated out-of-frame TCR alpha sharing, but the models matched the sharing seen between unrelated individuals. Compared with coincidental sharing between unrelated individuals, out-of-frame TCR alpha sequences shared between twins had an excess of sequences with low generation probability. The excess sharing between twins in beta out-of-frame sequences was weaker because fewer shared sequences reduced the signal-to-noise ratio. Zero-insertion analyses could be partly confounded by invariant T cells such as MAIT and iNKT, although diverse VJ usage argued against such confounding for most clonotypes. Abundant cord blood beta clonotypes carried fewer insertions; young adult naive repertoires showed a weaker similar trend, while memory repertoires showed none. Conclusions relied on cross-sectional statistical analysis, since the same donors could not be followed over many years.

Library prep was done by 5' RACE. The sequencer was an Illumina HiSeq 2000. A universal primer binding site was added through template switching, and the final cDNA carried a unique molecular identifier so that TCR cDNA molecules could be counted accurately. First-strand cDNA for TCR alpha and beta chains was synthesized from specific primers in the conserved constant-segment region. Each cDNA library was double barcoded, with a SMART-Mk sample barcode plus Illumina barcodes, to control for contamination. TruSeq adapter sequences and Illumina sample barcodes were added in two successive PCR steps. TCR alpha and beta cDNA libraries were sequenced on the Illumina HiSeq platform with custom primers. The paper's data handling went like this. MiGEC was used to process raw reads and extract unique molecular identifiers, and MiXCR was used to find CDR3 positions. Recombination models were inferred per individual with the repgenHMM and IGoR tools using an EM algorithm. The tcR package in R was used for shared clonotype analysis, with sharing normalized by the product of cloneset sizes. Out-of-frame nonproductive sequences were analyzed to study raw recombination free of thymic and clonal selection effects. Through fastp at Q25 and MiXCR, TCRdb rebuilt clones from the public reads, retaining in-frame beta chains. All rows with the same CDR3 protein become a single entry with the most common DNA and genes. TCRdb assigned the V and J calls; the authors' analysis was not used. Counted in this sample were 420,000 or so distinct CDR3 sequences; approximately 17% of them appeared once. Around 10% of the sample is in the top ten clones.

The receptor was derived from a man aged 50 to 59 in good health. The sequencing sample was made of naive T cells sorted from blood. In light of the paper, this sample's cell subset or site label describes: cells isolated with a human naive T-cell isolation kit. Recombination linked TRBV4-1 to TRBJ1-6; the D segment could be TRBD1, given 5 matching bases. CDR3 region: CASSQDYRWNLHF. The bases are TGCGCCAGCAGCCAAGATTACAGGTGGAACCTCCACTTT.